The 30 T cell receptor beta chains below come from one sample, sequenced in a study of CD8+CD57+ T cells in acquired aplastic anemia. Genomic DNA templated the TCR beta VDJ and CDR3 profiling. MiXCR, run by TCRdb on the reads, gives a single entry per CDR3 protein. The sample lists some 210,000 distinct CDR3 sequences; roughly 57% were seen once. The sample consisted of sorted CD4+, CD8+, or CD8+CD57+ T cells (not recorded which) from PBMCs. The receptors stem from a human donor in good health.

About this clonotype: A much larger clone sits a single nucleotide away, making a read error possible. The CDR3 DNA sequence: TGTGCCAGCAATGCGGGGCCCCTGGTAGTCCACGAGCAGTACTTC. This translates into CASNAGPLVVHEQYF. This chain links TRBV6-6 with TRBJ2-7; the D gene is possibly TRBD2 (6 bases). This CDR3 has 15 amino acids. CDR1 and CDR2 from the germline V gene are MNHNY and SVGAGI (reference sequence). V was clipped by 7 bases and J by 5 bases, with 21 bases between them.

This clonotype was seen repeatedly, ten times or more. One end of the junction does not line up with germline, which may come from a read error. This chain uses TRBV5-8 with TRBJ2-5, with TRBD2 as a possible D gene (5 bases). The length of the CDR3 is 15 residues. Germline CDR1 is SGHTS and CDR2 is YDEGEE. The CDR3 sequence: CASSLEGVGPTQSGF. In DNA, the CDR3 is TGTGCCAGCAGCTTGGAGGGTGTAGGGCCGACCCAAAGCGGCTTC.

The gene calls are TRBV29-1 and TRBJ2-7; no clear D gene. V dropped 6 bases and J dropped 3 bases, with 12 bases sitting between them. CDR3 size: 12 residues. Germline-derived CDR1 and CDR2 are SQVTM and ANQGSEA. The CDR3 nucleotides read TGCAGCGTAACCGAGTCTTACTACGAGCAGTACTTC. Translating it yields CSVTESYYEQYF.

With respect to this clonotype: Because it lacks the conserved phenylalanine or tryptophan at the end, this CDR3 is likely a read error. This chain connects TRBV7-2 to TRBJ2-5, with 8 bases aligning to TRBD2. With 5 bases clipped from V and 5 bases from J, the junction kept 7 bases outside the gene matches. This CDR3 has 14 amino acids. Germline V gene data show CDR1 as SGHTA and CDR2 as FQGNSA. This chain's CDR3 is CASSPGGGRETQYS. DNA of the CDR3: TGTGCCAGCAGCCCCGGGGGGGGACGGGAGACCCAGTACTCC.

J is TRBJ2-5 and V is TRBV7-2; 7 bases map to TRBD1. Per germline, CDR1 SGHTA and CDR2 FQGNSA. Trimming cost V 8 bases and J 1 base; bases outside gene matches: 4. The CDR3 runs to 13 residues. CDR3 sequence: CASGRQGQETQYF. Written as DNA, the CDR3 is TGTGCCAGCGGGCGACAGGGCCAAGAGACCCAGTACTTC.

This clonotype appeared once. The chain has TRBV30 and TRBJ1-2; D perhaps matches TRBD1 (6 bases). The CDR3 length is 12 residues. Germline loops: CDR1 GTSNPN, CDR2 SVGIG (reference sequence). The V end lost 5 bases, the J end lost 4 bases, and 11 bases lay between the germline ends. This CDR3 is CAWGETGYGYTF. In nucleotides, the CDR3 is TGTGCCTGGGGGGAGACAGGCTATGGCTACACCTTC.

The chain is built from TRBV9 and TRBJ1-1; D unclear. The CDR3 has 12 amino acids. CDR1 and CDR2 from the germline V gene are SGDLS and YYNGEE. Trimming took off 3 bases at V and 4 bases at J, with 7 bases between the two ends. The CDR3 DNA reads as TGTGCCAGCAGCGCAGCGAGCACTGAAGCTTTCTTT. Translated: CASSAASTEAFF.

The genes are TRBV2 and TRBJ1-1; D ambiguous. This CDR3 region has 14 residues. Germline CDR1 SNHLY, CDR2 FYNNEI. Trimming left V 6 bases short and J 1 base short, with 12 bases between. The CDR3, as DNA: TGTGCCAGCAGCGACGGGCAGGCGAACACTGAAGCTTTCTTT. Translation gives CASSDGQANTEAFF.

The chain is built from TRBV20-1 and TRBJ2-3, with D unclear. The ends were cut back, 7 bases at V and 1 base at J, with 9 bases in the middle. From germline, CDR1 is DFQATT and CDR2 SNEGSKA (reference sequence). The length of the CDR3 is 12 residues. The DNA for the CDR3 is TGCAGTGGGGCTGGGGGCACAGATACGCAGTATTTT. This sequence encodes CSGAGGTDTQYF.

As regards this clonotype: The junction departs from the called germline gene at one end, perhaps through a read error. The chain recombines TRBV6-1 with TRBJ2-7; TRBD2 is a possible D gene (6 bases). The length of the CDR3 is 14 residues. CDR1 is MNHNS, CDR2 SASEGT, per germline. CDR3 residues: CAISESADGGEQYF. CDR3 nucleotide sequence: TGTGCCATCAGTGAGTCAGCTGATGGGGGGGAGCAGTACTTC.

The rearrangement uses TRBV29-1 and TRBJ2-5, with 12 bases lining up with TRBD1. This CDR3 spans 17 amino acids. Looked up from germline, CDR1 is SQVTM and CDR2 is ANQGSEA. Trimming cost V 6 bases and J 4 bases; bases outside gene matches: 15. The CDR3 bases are TGCAGCGTCCTCCTTAGGGCCGGGACAGGGGGCGGAGAGACCCAGTACTTC. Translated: CSVLLRAGTGGGETQYF.

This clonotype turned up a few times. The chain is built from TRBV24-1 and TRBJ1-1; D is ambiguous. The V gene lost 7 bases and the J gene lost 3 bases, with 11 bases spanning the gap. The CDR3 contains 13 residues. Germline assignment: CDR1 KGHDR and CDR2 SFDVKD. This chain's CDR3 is CATRGIPYTEAFF. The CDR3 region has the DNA TGTGCCACCAGGGGTATTCCCTACACTGAAGCTTTCTTT.

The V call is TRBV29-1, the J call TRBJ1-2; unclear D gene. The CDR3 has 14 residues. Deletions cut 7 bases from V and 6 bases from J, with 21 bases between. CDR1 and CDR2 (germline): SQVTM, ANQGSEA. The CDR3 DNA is TGCAGCGGCGCTCGGGTGGCTTCCCGGGATGGCTACACCTTC. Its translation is CSGARVASRDGYTF.

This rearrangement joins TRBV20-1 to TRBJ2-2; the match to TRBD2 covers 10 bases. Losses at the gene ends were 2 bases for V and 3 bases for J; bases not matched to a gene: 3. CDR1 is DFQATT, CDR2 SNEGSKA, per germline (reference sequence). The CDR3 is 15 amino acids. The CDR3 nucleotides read TGCAGTGCTAGACCAGGGACTAGCGACACCGGGGAGCTGTTTTTT. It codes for CSARPGTSDTGELFF.

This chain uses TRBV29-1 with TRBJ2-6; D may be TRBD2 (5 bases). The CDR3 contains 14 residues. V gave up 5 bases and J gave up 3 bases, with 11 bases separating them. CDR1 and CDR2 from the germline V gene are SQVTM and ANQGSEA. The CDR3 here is CSVSGVGGANVLTF. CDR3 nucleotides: TGCAGCGTTTCCGGGGTTGGTGGGGCCAACGTCCTGACTTTC.

The CDR3, as DNA: TGTGCCAGCGTTGAAACAGGGGGTAACAATGAGCAGTTCTTC. Translated: CASVETGGNNEQFF. The chain links TRBV25-1 to TRBJ2-1, with 8 bases identical to TRBD1. The V and J ends lost 8 bases and 5 bases, in that order; junction bases with no gene match: 8. Germline assignment: CDR1 MGHDK and CDR2 SYGVNS. The CDR3 is 14 residues long.

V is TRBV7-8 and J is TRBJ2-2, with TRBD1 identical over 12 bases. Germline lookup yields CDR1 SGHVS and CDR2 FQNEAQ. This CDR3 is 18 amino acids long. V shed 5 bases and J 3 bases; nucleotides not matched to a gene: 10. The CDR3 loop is CASSPLGTGGEDTGELFF. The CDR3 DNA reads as TGTGCCAGCAGCCCACTCGGGACAGGGGGCGAGGACACCGGGGAGCTGTTTTTT.

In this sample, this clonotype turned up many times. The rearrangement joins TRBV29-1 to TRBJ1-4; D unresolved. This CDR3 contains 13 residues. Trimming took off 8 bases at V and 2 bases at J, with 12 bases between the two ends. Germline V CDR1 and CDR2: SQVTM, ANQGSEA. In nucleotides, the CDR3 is TGCAGCCCTGAAGGGTTGACTAATGAAAAACTGTTTTTT. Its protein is CSPEGLTNEKLFF.

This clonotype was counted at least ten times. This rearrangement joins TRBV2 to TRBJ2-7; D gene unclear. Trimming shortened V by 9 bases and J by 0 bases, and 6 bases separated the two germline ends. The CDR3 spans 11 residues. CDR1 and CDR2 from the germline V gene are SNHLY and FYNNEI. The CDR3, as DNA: TGTGCCAGTAGGAGCTCCTACGAGCAGTACTTC. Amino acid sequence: CASRSSYEQYF.

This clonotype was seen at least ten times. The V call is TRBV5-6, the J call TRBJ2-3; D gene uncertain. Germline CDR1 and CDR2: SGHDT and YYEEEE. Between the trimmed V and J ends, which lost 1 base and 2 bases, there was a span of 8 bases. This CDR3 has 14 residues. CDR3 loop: CASSLPGNTDTQYF. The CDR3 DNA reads TGTGCCAGCAGCTTGCCAGGTAACACAGATACGCAGTATTTT.

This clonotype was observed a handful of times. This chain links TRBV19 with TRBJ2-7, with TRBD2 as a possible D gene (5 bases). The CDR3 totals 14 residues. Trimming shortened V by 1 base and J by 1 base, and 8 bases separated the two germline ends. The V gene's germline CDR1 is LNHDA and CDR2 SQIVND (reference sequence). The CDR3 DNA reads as TGTGCCAGTAGTATAGGAGCGGAGTCCTACGAGCAGTACTTC. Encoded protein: CASSIGAESYEQYF.

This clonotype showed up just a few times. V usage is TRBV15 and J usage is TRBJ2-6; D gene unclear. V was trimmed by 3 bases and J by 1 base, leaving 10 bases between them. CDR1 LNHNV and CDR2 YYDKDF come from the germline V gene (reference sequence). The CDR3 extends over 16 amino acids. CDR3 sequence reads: CATSSYQRSGANVLTF. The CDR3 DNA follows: TGTGCCACCAGCAGCTACCAACGATCTGGGGCCAACGTCCTGACTTTC.

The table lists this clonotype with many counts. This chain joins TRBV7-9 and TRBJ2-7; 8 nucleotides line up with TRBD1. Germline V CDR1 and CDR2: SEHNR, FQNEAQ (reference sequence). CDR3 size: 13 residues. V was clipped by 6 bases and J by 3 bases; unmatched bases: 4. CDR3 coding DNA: TGTGCCAGCAGGCCCGGGACAGGCTACGAGCAGTACTTC. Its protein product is CASRPGTGYEQYF.

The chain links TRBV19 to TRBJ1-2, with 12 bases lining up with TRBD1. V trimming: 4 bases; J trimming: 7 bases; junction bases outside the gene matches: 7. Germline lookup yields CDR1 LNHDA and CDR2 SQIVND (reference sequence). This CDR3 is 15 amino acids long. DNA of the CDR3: TGTGCCAGTAGTAAAACCGGGACAGGGGGCACTGGCTACACCTTC. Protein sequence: CASSKTGTGGTGYTF.

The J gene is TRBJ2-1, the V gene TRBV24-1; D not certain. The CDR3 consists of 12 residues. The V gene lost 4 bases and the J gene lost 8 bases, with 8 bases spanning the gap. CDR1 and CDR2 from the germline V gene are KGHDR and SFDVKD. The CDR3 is CATSEIGDEQFF. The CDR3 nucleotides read TGTGCCACCAGTGAAATAGGCGATGAGCAGTTCTTC.

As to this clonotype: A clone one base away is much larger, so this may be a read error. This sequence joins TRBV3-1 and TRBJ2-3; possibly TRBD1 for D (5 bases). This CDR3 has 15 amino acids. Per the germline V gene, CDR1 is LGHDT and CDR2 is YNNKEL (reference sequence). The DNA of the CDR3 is TGTGCCAGCAGCCAAGAGCCAGGGTTGGCAGATGCGCAGTATTTT. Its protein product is CASSQEPGLADAQYF.

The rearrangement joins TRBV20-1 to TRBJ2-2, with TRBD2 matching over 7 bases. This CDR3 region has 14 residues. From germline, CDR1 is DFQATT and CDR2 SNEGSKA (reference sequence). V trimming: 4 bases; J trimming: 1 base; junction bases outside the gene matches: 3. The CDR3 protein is CSATQRENTGELFF. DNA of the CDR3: TGCAGTGCTACCCAGCGGGAGAACACCGGGGAGCTGTTTTTT.

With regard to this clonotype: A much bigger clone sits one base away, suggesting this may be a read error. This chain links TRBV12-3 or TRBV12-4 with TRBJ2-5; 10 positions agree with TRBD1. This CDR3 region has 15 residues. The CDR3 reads CASGLAGQGPETQNF. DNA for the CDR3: TGTGCTAGTGGTTTGGCGGGACAGGGGCCGGAGACCCAGAACTTC.

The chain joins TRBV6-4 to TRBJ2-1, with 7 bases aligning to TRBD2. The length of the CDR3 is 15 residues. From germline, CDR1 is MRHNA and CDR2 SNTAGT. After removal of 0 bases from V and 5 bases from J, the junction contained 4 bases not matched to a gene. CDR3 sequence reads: CASSDSVGGNNEQFF. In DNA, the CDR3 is TGTGCCAGCAGTGACTCGGTGGGGGGGAACAATGAGCAGTTCTTC.

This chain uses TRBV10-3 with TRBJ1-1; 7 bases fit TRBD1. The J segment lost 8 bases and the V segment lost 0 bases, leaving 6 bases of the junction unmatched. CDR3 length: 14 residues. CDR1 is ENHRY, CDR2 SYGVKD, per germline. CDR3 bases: TGTGCCATCAGTGAGTCAAATACAGGGGCCGAAGCTTTCTTT. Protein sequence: CAISESNTGAEAFF.